Given below is one T cell receptor (beta chain) in context. This sample is part of a study of chemoradiotherapy in HPV16-positive cancers. The method was immunoSEQ multiplex PCR; TCRdb's version includes in-frame clones alone and lacks a portion of them. The sample yields 25,000 to 40,000 clones, roughly 86% seen once. The receptor comes from a human donor with HPV-associated anogenital cancer. The source was blood, collected from a patient who underwent chemoradiotherapy.

The CDR3 DNA follows: TGCAGCGTTGAGAGCGTTTCGGGGACAGGGGGCGCGGTGAACACTGAAGCTTTCTTT. Residues: CSVESVSGTGGAVNTEAFF. This chain joins TRBV29-1 and TRBJ1-1; 12 bases are a match to TRBD1. In germline, CDR1 is SQVTM, CDR2 ANQGSEA. The CDR3 contains 19 residues. The V segment lost 3 bases and the J segment 0 bases; nucleotides outside the gene matches: 14.